This TCR beta chain stems from a study of cytomegalovirus exposure and HLA in healthy donors. With regard to this clone: Its antigen is unknown.

TCRdb's copy holds only in-frame clones and misses some; the assay was immunoSEQ multiplex PCR. This sample carries about 120,000 clones, 80% to 90% of them seen once, and the ten largest clones take 1.5% to 2%. This CDR3 has 15 residues. Trimming took off 3 bases at V and 3 bases at J, with 11 bases between the two ends. Germline CDR1 and CDR2: LNHDA and SQIVND (reference sequence). Findings and caveats of the study: Specific recognition of CMV antigens was confirmed in vitro for a few chains (all CMV-associated).

The chain combines TRBV19 with TRBJ1-4; TRBD1 is a possible D gene (5 bases). This TCR came from a woman in her late teens or twenties in good health and CMV-seronegative. Sequencing used PBMCs. The CDR3 sequence: CASSIRGSANEKLFF. In DNA, the CDR3 is TGTGCCAGTAGTATTCGGGGGAGTGCTAATGAAAAACTGTTTTTT.